Shown below are 8 T cell receptor beta chains from a single sample sequenced in a study of blood T cell repertoires in COVID-19. Data came from immunoSEQ multiplex PCR; TCRdb stores just in-frame clones and leaves some out. The sample records approximately 270,000 clones, about 89% being singletons. Sequenced material: peripheral blood. Receptor source: a middle-aged man with active or convalescent COVID-19.

The gene calls are TRBV5-1 and TRBJ1-6, with D tentatively TRBD1 (6 bases). The CDR3 loop spans 18 amino acids. Per the germline V gene, CDR1 is SGHRS and CDR2 is YFSETQ. Trimming took 4 bases from V and 9 from J, leaving 26 bases between them. The CDR3 DNA sequence: TGCGCCAGCAGCCCCCTAACCCCGGGACACACTTCTAGTTCACCCCTCCACTTT. This translates into CASSPLTPGHTSSSPLHF. The whole variable domain, remainder taken from reference TRBV5-1 and TRBJ1-6, is KAGVTQTPRYLIKTRGQQVTLSCSPISGHRSVSWYQQTPGQGLQFLFEYFSETQRNKGNFPGRFSGRQFSNSRSEMNVSTLELGDSALYLCASSPLTPGHTSSSPLHFGNGTRLTVT.

The J gene is TRBJ2-5, the V gene TRBV5-4; D is perhaps TRBD1 (5 bases). Trimming removed 5 bases from V and 2 bases from J, with 10 bases in between. The germline gives CDR1 SGHNT, CDR2 YYREEE (reference sequence). The CDR3 has 13 residues. The DNA of the CDR3 is TGTGCCAGCAGAGGGGCGGCTCAAGAGACCCAGTACTTC. Encoded protein: CASRGAAQETQYF. The full variable domain, with the rest looked up from reference TRBV5-4 and TRBJ2-5, is ETGVTQSPTHLIKTRGQQVTLRCSSQSGHNTVSWYQQALGQGPQFIFQYYREEENGRGNFPPRFSGLQFPNYSSELNVNALELDDSALYLCASRGAAQETQYFGPGTRLLVL.

The rearrangement links TRBV5-5 to TRBJ1-3, with 10 bases matching TRBD1. J was trimmed by 2 bases and V by 3 bases; bases with no gene match: 2. CDR1 and CDR2 (germline): SGHKS, YYEKEE (reference sequence). The length of the CDR3 is 15 residues. The CDR3 coding sequence is TGTGCCAGCAGCTCAGACAGGGGGCCTGGAAACACCATATATTTT. This codes for CASSSDRGPGNTIYF.

V is TRBV5-6 and J is TRBJ2-5; D might be TRBD2 (6 bases). Germline loops: CDR1 SGHDT, CDR2 YYEEEE. V was cut by 5 bases and J by 5 bases, with 19 bases left in between. CDR3 length: 15 amino acids. The DNA for the CDR3 is TGTGCCAGCAGTTTACGACCAGCCGGAGGGGAGACCCAGTACTTC. Translation: CASSLRPAGGETQYF.

This clone was picked up a small number of times. The rearrangement uses TRBV18 and TRBJ1-5; D unresolved. Trimming pared 2 bases from V and 2 bases from J, leaving 13 bases between. This CDR3 region has 16 residues. The germline V gene has CDR1 KGHSH and CDR2 LQKENI. The CDR3 here is CASSPNSQMRNQPQHF. CDR3 DNA sequence: TGTGCCAGCTCACCAAACTCACAGATGCGCAATCAGCCCCAGCATTTT.

This chain uses TRBV5-4 with TRBJ1-2, with 8 bases fitting TRBD1. Trimming took 4 bases from V and 7 from J; bases not matched to a gene: 12. The CDR3 consists of 15 residues. The germline CDR1 and CDR2 sequences are SGHNT and YYREEE (reference sequence). CDR3 nucleotide sequence: TGTGCCAGCAGCCTCCTGACAGGGGTCACTGGTGGCTACACCTTC. It is translated as CASSLLTGVTGGYTF.

This chain uses TRBV7-9 with TRBJ2-5; 7 bases are shared with TRBD1. The V gene end was trimmed by 6 bases and the J gene end by 11 bases; junction bases not matched to a gene: 9. CDR3 length equals 12 residues. Germline V lookup: CDR1 SEHNR, CDR2 FQNEAQ (reference sequence). As DNA, the CDR3 is TGTGCCAGCAGTTTTGAGGGGGCTATTCAGTACTTC. It translates to CASSFEGAIQYF.

The chain links TRBV24-1 to TRBJ2-7, with D maybe TRBD1 (5 bases). The CDR3 contains 14 residues. Trimming removed 9 bases at V and 3 bases at J, with 17 bases between. The germline gives CDR1 KGHDR, CDR2 SFDVKD. For the CDR3, the DNA is TGTGCCACCGGGATGAACTTAGGGGACTACGAGCAGTACTTC. Protein product: CATGMNLGDYEQYF.